This entry lists 6 T cell receptor beta chains sequenced from one sample in a study of CD8+CD57+ T cells in acquired aplastic anemia. Genomic DNA constituted the template upon which TCR beta VDJ and CDR3 profiling was performed. TCRdb reprocessed the reads via MiXCR and lists one record per CDR3 protein. The repertoire consists of about 220,000 distinct CDR3 sequences, with approximately 35% occurring once and the leading ten covering 1.1%. The sequencing input was sorted CD4+, CD8+, or CD8+CD57+ T cells (not recorded which) from PBMCs. The receptor source for this set is a human donor in good health, serving as a control.

In this sample, this clonotype turned up many times. The J gene is TRBJ2-3, the V gene TRBV10-3; the D is unclear. This CDR3 contains 13 residues. The ends were cut back, 10 bases at V and 4 bases at J, with 15 bases in the middle. Germline CDR1 ENHRY, CDR2 SYGVKD. CDR3 amino acids: CATRTVEPDTQYF. In DNA, the CDR3 is TGTGCCACCCGCACTGTAGAGCCAGATACGCAGTATTTT.

This clonotype has a handful of counts. V gene TRBV25-1 combines with J gene TRBJ1-3; 9 positions match TRBD1. The CDR3 consists of 15 residues. Trimming removed 8 bases from V and 0 bases from J; junction bases left unmatched: 5. The germline V gene encodes CDR1 MGHDK and CDR2 SYGVNS. DNA for the CDR3: TGTGCCAGCCTGGGACAGGGCAGCTCTGGAAACACCATATATTTT. Translation: CASLGQGSSGNTIYF.

This clonotype appeared once. The CDR3 DNA is TGTGCCAGCAGTGAAGGATCCTGGGGAGCGCATTCACCCCTCCACTTT. This translates into CASSEGSWGAHSPLHF. The rearrangement uses TRBV2 and TRBJ1-6; D unclear. V was cut by 1 base and J by 8 bases, with 15 bases left in between. This CDR3 spans 16 amino acids. The germline CDR1 and CDR2 sequences are SNHLY and FYNNEI.

This clonotype showed up just a few times. The chain links TRBV2 to TRBJ1-6; 8 bases line up with TRBD1. Germline CDR1 is SNHLY and CDR2 is FYNNEI. V gave up 5 bases and J gave up 7 bases; unmatched junction bases: 7. This CDR3 has 15 amino acids. CDR3 sequence: CASSWDNRGNSPLHF. The CDR3 nucleotides are TGTGCCAGCAGTTGGGACAACAGGGGGAATTCACCCCTCCACTTT.

The chain carries TRBV6-2 or TRBV6-3 and TRBJ1-1, with D perhaps matching TRBD1 (5 bases). Germline CDR1 is MNHEY and CDR2 is SVGEGT. Trimming removed 8 bases from V and 1 base from J, with 14 bases in between. The CDR3 has 14 amino acids. CDR3 bases: TGTGCCAGCGGGGGAGACCGAGGGAACACTGAAGCTTTCTTT. This encodes CASGGDRGNTEAFF.

This clonotype has a count of ten or more. The J gene is TRBJ2-5, the V gene TRBV29-1; D not certain. V was trimmed by 7 bases and J by 0 bases, leaving 15 bases between them. The CDR3 loop spans 14 amino acids. Germline CDR1 reads SQVTM; CDR2 reads ANQGSEA. The DNA for the CDR3 is TGCAGCGGAGATACTGGATCGTACCAAGAGACCCAGTACTTC. It translates to CSGDTGSYQETQYF.